This T cell receptor (beta chain) was obtained from a study of OX40 agonist ivuxolimab in advanced cancers. Using immunoSEQ multiplex PCR, the repertoire was profiled, and TCRdb retains in-frame clones only, with some absent. The table includes around 26,000 clones, about 86% detected once. The sequences come from CD4+ or CD8+ T cells sorted from blood, collected in a trial of the OX40 agonist ivuxolimab. This receptor was obtained from an adult with an advanced solid tumor such as melanoma, head and neck, liver or kidney cancer.

The CDR3 bases are TGTGCCAGCAGCTTGACTCAGGGCACCACAGATACGCAGTATTTT. Its translation is CASSLTQGTTDTQYF. The J gene is TRBJ2-3, the V gene TRBV5-6; D possibly corresponds to TRBD1 (5 bases). CDR3 length: 15 residues. Deletions cut 1 base from V and 2 bases from J, with 11 bases between. The germline gives CDR1 SGHDT, CDR2 YYEEEE. The full variable domain, rest sourced from reference TRBV5-6 and TRBJ2-3, is DAGVTQSPTHLIKTRGQQVTLRCSPKSGHDTVSWYQQALGQGPQFIFQYYEEEERQRGNFPDRFSGHQFPNYSSELNVNALLLGDSALYLCASSLTQGTTDTQYFGPGTRLTVL.